Listed below are T cell receptor beta chains from one sample, sequenced in a study of T cell responses to AZD1222 COVID-19 vaccine. Generated by immunoSEQ multiplex PCR, the TCRdb table keeps only in-frame clones and is missing some. In the table there are around 130,000 clones, around 94% of which are singletons. Sequenced here: peripheral blood, sampled on day 0 of AZD1222 vaccination. These TCRs come from an adult in good health. Both conserved end residues are part of each CDR3. The D gene is left open where the match is weak. Size tells how often a clone was seen (once, few, many) or the class of an expanded clone, and some rows leave it out.

clone_size: few
d_call: -
v_call: TRBV6-1
j_call: TRBJ1-5
cdr3_nt: TGTGCCAGCAGTGAATCCCCTAGCAATCAGCCCCAGCATTTT
cdr3_aa: CASSESPSNQPQHF

clone_size: -
d_call: -
v_call: TRBV5-8
j_call: TRBJ2-4
cdr3_nt: TGTGCCAGCGGATTTACAGGGATAGACATTCAGTACTTC
cdr3_aa: CASGFTGIDIQYF

clone_size: -
d_call: -
v_call: TRBV5-8
j_call: TRBJ1-1
cdr3_nt: TGTGCCAGCAGCACAATACCAGAAATAGTTGGAGCGATGAACACTGAAGCTTTCTTT
cdr3_aa: CASSTIPEIVGAMNTEAFF

clone_size: -
d_call: -
v_call: TRBV4-2
j_call: TRBJ1-5
cdr3_nt: TGTGCCAGCAGCCAAGATGAGGAGGTTCAGCCCCAGCATTTT
cdr3_aa: CASSQDEEVQPQHF

clone_size: few
d_call: -
v_call: TRBV7-2
j_call: TRBJ1-2
cdr3_nt: TGTGCCAGCAGCTTCTACAGGTCGGATGGCTACACCTTC
cdr3_aa: CASSFYRSDGYTF

clone_size: -
d_call: -
v_call: TRBV5-1
j_call: TRBJ1-1
cdr3_nt: TGCGCCAGCAGCTTGACTCCAAACACTGAAGCTTTCTTT
cdr3_aa: CASSLTPNTEAFF

clone_size: once
d_call: -
v_call: TRBV6-5
j_call: TRBJ1-3
cdr3_nt: TGTGCCAGCAGTTTCCTCCGCAGGGTCGGGAACACCATATATTTT
cdr3_aa: CASSFLRRVGNTIYF

clone_size: -
d_call: -
v_call: TRBV5-1
j_call: TRBJ1-4
cdr3_nt: TGCGCCAGCAGCTTGGGGCCCCAGGAAGAAAAACTGTTTTTT
cdr3_aa: CASSLGPQEEKLFF

clone_size: -
d_call: -
v_call: TRBV2
j_call: TRBJ1-2
cdr3_nt: TGTGCCAGCAGTGAAGGCAGGGTGAGTGGCTACACCTTC
cdr3_aa: CASSEGRVSGYTF

clone_size: -
d_call: -
v_call: TRBV18
j_call: TRBJ1-2
cdr3_nt: TGTGCCAGCTCACCCCGTGGGGGGTTGGATGGCTACACCTTC
cdr3_aa: CASSPRGGLDGYTF

clone_size: -
d_call: -
v_call: TRBV27
j_call: TRBJ1-4
cdr3_nt: TGTGCCAGCAGCCCCTTTTGGTCAAATGAAAAACTGTTTTTT
cdr3_aa: CASSPFWSNEKLFF

clone_size: -
d_call: -
v_call: TRBV9
j_call: TRBJ2-5
cdr3_nt: TGTGCCAGCAGCGTACGGGCCTCCCCGGAGACCCAGTACTTC
cdr3_aa: CASSVRASPETQYF

clone_size: -
d_call: TRBD2
v_call: TRBV18
j_call: TRBJ2-1
cdr3_nt: TGTGCCAGTCTCACCGTAGCGGGTCGACGAAATGAGCAGTTCTTC
cdr3_aa: CASLTVAGRRNEQFF

clone_size: -
d_call: TRBD1
v_call: TRBV19
j_call: TRBJ2-7
cdr3_nt: TGTGCCAGTAGTACGGGACAGTCCTCTCACGAGCAGTACTTC
cdr3_aa: CASSTGQSSHEQYF

clone_size: once
d_call: -
v_call: TRBV9
j_call: TRBJ2-5
cdr3_nt: TGTGCCAGCAGCTCACAGACTACCCGGGAGACCCAGTACTTC
cdr3_aa: CASSSQTTRETQYF

clone_size: -
d_call: -
v_call: TRBV28
j_call: TRBJ1-3
cdr3_nt: TGTGCCAGCTCCTACCCGGGCTTCTCTGGAAACACCATATATTTT
cdr3_aa: CASSYPGFSGNTIYF

clone_size: -
d_call: -
v_call: TRBV7-2
j_call: TRBJ1-1
cdr3_nt: TGTGCCAGCAGCTTAGGTCCCGGATCTAACACTGAAGCTTTCTTT
cdr3_aa: CASSLGPGSNTEAFF

clone_size: once
d_call: -
v_call: TRBV18
j_call: TRBJ2-2
cdr3_nt: TGTGCCAGCTCACCCTTAGAAGGGAACACCGGGGAGCTGTTTTTT
cdr3_aa: CASSPLEGNTGELFF

clone_size: -
d_call: TRBD1
v_call: TRBV18
j_call: TRBJ2-7
cdr3_nt: TGTGCCAGCTCACCACGACAGGGTCGTTACGAGCAGTACTTC
cdr3_aa: CASSPRQGRYEQYF

clone_size: -
d_call: -
v_call: TRBV30
j_call: TRBJ1-2
cdr3_nt: TGTGCCGCCTGGGGGTTGCGTGGCTACACCTTC
cdr3_aa: CAAWGLRGYTF

clone_size: -
d_call: -
v_call: TRBV28
j_call: TRBJ1-3
cdr3_nt: TGTGCCAGCAGGGGTTATGGAAACACCATATATTTT
cdr3_aa: CASRGYGNTIYF

clone_size: -
d_call: -
v_call: TRBV7-8
j_call: TRBJ1-6
cdr3_nt: TGTGCCAGCAGCCCAAGACAGTATAGCTCCTATAATTCACCCCTCCACTTT
cdr3_aa: CASSPRQYSSYNSPLHF

clone_size: -
d_call: -
v_call: TRBV3-1/TRBV3-2
j_call: TRBJ2-1
cdr3_nt: TGTGCCAGCAGCCAGCCCAACAGAATCGAGCAGTTCTTC
cdr3_aa: CASSQPNRIEQFF

clone_size: few
d_call: -
v_call: TRBV21-1
j_call: TRBJ1-5
cdr3_nt: TGTGCCAGCAGCAAAGTACGAGAGGGGGCGCGGCAGCCCCAGCATTTT
cdr3_aa: CASSKVREGARQPQHF

clone_size: -
d_call: -
v_call: TRBV5-6
j_call: TRBJ2-1
cdr3_nt: TGTGCCAGCAGCCCGGACGTCTTATGGGATGAGCAGTTCTTC
cdr3_aa: CASSPDVLWDEQFF

clone_size: -
d_call: -
v_call: TRBV28
j_call: TRBJ1-6
cdr3_nt: TGTGCCAGCAGTTTGCATTCACCCCTCCACTTT
cdr3_aa: CASSLHSPLHF

clone_size: -
d_call: -
v_call: TRBV10-2
j_call: TRBJ2-2
cdr3_nt: TGCGCCAGCAGTCGAAGCGGCACCACGAACACCGGGGAGCTGTTTTTT
cdr3_aa: CASSRSGTTNTGELFF

clone_size: -
d_call: TRBD1
v_call: TRBV27
j_call: TRBJ1-5
cdr3_nt: TGTGCCAGCAGTTTAAGATCCACGAGGACAGGGGTAAATCAGCCCCAGCATTTT
cdr3_aa: CASSLRSTRTGVNQPQHF

clone_size: -
d_call: -
v_call: TRBV19
j_call: TRBJ2-7
cdr3_nt: TGTGCCAGTAGTCCGGGGGTGGGGAGCTCCTACGAGCAGTACTTC
cdr3_aa: CASSPGVGSSYEQYF